This T cell receptor beta chain was profiled in a study of blood T cells in healthy people across ages. The study's findings and limits: In the absence of known donor CMV status, changes in expanded clonotypes were possibly confounded.

Concerning this clonotype: Its specificity is unknown.

Then a second PCR, running roughly 6 to 11 cycles, was carried out with a sample-barcoded 5' primer and a J-beta primer mix. Via MiXCR, TCRdb re-called the 5' RACE reads, giving one row per CDR3 protein. This table has over 450,000 distinct CDR3 sequences, around 24% appearing once. This sample was also put to use in a study of T cells of mothers and their children. From that study: Donors were a few healthy Caucasian mothers and their six children. Researchers report slightly higher, though non-significant, overlap in related mother-child pairs than in unrelated pairs.

The sequenced sample was blood. The sequence derives from a boy between 5 and 17 years old in good health.

The CDR3 region has the DNA TGTGCCAGCAGCTCTATCCGGGGAAGAGATTCACCCCTCCACTTT. The encoded protein is CASSSIRGRDSPLHF. This chain links TRBV11-2 with TRBJ1-6; D call uncertain. V dropped 4 bases and J dropped 8 bases, with 15 bases sitting between them. The germline gives CDR1 SGHAT, CDR2 FQNNGV. This CDR3 is built from 15 residues.